Presented here are 20 T cell receptor beta chains from one specimen sequenced in a study of shared clonotypes between healthy human individuals. Method: immunoSEQ multiplex PCR; TCRdb's copy keeps in-frame clones and lacks some. The sample holds some 510,000 clones, roughly 78% seen once. Sequenced: PBMCs. The receptor source for this set is a woman in her thirties or forties in good health. Some clones in this sample may be carry-over from other donors' samples.

This sequence joins TRBV19 and TRBJ2-1; 10 nucleotides line up with TRBD1. The germline V gene has CDR1 LNHDA and CDR2 SQIVND (reference sequence). The junction had 4 bases not matched to a gene; V was cut back by 6 bases and J by 2 bases. CDR3 length: 15 residues. The chain's CDR3 is CASRTGQGTYNEQFF. Here the CDR3 DNA reads TGTGCCAGTAGGACGGGACAGGGGACCTACAATGAGCAGTTCTTC. The variable domain in full, with the rest retrieved from reference TRBV19 and TRBJ2-1, is DGGITQSPKYLFRKEGQNVTLSCEQNLNHDAMYWYRQDPGQGLRLIYYSQIVNDFQKGDIAEGYSVSREKKESFPLTVTSAQKNPTAFYLCASRTGQGTYNEQFFGPGTRLTVL.

This clone was observed once. V usage is TRBV6-1 and J usage is TRBJ2-1, with D perhaps matching TRBD1 (6 bases). CDR3 size: 14 residues. The V gene's germline CDR1 is MNHNS and CDR2 SASEGT. The germline V and J ends were trimmed by 4 bases and 5 bases, with 12 bases remaining between them. The CDR3 DNA reads as TGTGCCAGCAGTGGGACGGGACATCACAATGAGCAGTTCTTC. As protein: CASSGTGHHNEQFF.

Only one count was recorded for this clone. V and J are TRBV5-1 and TRBJ1-5; D is perhaps TRBD1 (5 bases). The CDR3 extends over 14 amino acids. Germline-derived CDR1 and CDR2 are SGHRS and YFSETQ. V dropped 5 bases and J dropped 5 bases, with 14 bases sitting between them. DNA for the CDR3: TGCGCCAGCAGTTCCGGGACCCTTGATCAGCCCCAGCATTTT. Its protein product is CASSSGTLDQPQHF.

The CDR3 coding sequence is TGTGCCAGCAGCTTAGCGGGACAGGGGGTTAGAACAGATACGCAGTATTTT. Amino acid sequence: CASSLAGQGVRTDTQYF. The chain uses TRBV7-2 and TRBJ2-3, with 11 nucleotides matching TRBD1. V gave up 0 bases and J gave up 3 bases; unmatched junction bases: 5. CDR1 SGHTA and CDR2 FQGNSA come from the germline V gene. CDR3 length: 17 amino acids.

The V and J genes are TRBV18 and TRBJ2-2, with 7 positions matching TRBD1. Germline CDR1 is KGHSH and CDR2 is LQKENI. The junction had 6 bases not matched to a gene; V was cut back by 3 bases and J by 2 bases. The length of the CDR3 is 16 residues. For the CDR3, the DNA is TGTGCCAGCTCACCGTGGGACAGCACTAACACCGGGGAGCTGTTTTTT. Protein: CASSPWDSTNTGELFF. The full variable domain, in which reference TRBV18 and TRBJ2-2 provide the parts outside the CDR3, is NAGVMQNPRHLVRRRGQEARLRCSPMKGHSHVYWYRQLPEEGLKFMVYLQKENIIDESGMPKERFSAEFPKEGPSILRIQQVVRGDSAAYFCASSPWDSTNTGELFFGEGSRLTVL.

This chain links TRBV27 with TRBJ1-4; 9 bases are shared with TRBD1. With 6 bases clipped from V and 2 bases from J, the junction kept 4 bases outside the gene matches. The germline V gene encodes CDR1 MNHEY and CDR2 SMNVEV (reference sequence). The CDR3 is made up of 15 amino acids. CDR3 in amino acids: CASRRQGDTNEKLFF. CDR3 DNA: TGTGCCAGCAGACGACAGGGGGATACTAATGAAAAACTGTTTTTT.

The rearrangement joins TRBV2 to TRBJ2-4; D perhaps matches TRBD2 (5 bases). The germline V gene has CDR1 SNHLY and CDR2 FYNNEI. Trimming removed 6 bases at V and 4 bases at J, with 7 bases between. This CDR3 contains 12 residues. The CDR3 DNA sequence: TGTGCCAGCAGCGAGGGTAAAAACATTCAGTACTTC. It encodes CASSEGKNIQYF.

In its sample, this clone was seen many times. Other nucleotide sequences from this sample produce the same CDR3. The rearrangement joins TRBV19 to TRBJ1-2, with 7 bases aligning to TRBD1. The CDR3 is 13 residues long. Germline V gene data show CDR1 as LNHDA and CDR2 as SQIVND (reference sequence). V was pared by 5 bases and J by 4 bases, with 4 bases of the junction left unmatched. CDR3 coding DNA: TGTGCCAGTAGTCGACAGGGCACCTATGGCTACACCTTC. It translates to CASSRQGTYGYTF.

The genes are TRBV7-9 and TRBJ2-1; 11 bases are shared with TRBD2. Trimming took 0 bases from V and 4 from J; bases not matched to a gene: 2. This CDR3 is built from 16 residues. The germline V gene encodes CDR1 SEHNR and CDR2 FQNEAQ (reference sequence). CDR3 DNA sequence: TGTGCCAGCAGCTTAGCCGGGACTAGCGGTTACAATGAGCAGTTCTTC. As protein: CASSLAGTSGYNEQFF.

The V call is TRBV6-6, the J call TRBJ1-1; D unclear. Germline V gives CDR1 MNHNY, CDR2 SVGAGI (reference sequence). The germline V and J ends were trimmed by 2 bases and 0 bases, with 7 bases remaining between them. This CDR3 comprises 14 residues. CDR3: CASSYRPMNTEAFF. The CDR3 DNA reads TGTGCCAGCAGTTACAGACCCATGAACACTGAAGCTTTCTTT.

On this clone: A single base separates this from a much larger clone, so it may be a read error. The same CDR3 can be traced to other DNA sequences in this sample. This chain links TRBV28 with TRBJ2-7, with D unresolved. Germline V gene sequence: CDR1 MDHEN, CDR2 SYDVKM. V lost 2 bases and J 4 bases, leaving 3 bases between the germline ends. The CDR3 is 11 amino acids. This CDR3 is CASSLGYEQYF. In DNA form, the CDR3 reads TGTGCCAGCAGTTTAGGTTACGAGCAGTACTTC.

J is TRBJ2-3 and V is TRBV7-8; 8 nucleotides line up with TRBD1. The J segment lost 4 bases and the V segment lost 7 bases, leaving 7 bases of the junction unmatched. The CDR3 consists of 14 residues. Germline V gene lookup returns CDR1 SGHVS and CDR2 FQNEAQ. CDR3 sequence: CASTRTGLPDTQYF. CDR3 DNA: TGTGCCAGCACCCGGACAGGGCTCCCAGATACGCAGTATTTT.

J is TRBJ2-2 and V is TRBV10-2; no firm D call. V was shortened by 0 bases and J by 4 bases, with 9 bases between the two germline ends. Germline V CDR1 and CDR2: WSHSY, SAAADI. CDR3 length: 15 amino acids. CDR3 sequence (DNA): TGCGCCAGCAGTGAGTCGATCATGGTCACCGGGGAGCTGTTTTTT. Translated, it gives CASSESIMVTGELFF.

V usage is TRBV19 and J usage is TRBJ1-5; D remains unclear. Trimming stripped 3 bases from V and 7 bases from J, with 7 bases between. This CDR3 has 12 amino acids. The germline V gene encodes CDR1 LNHDA and CDR2 SQIVND (reference sequence). For the CDR3, the DNA is TGTGCCAGTAGTATGTTGGACCAGCCCCAGCATTTT. Its protein product is CASSMLDQPQHF.

CDR3 amino acids: CASKGGSGKGDTQYF. In nucleotides, the CDR3 is TGTGCCAGCAAGGGGGGGAGCGGGAAGGGAGATACGCAGTATTTT. The genes are TRBV2 and TRBJ2-3; D is possibly TRBD2 (7 bases). In germline, CDR1 is SNHLY, CDR2 FYNNEI. The CDR3 extends over 15 amino acids. Deletions cut 7 bases from V and 5 bases from J, with 19 bases between.

The V call is TRBV11-2, the J call TRBJ1-2, with 7 bases lining up with TRBD1. The germline V gene has CDR1 SGHAT and CDR2 FQNNGV. This CDR3 has 13 residues. The trim removed 4 bases at V and 6 bases at J, leaving 5 bases unmatched. The CDR3 DNA follows: TGTGCCAGCAGCTCGGGACAGCCGGATGGCTACACCTTC. It translates to CASSSGQPDGYTF.

J is TRBJ1-6 and V is TRBV5-1; a possible D gene is TRBD1 (5 bases). The length of the CDR3 is 14 residues. Germline V gives CDR1 SGHRS, CDR2 YFSETQ. Trimming pared 4 bases from V and 6 bases from J, leaving 11 bases between. The CDR3 sequence: CASSETESNSPLHF. The CDR3 DNA reads as TGCGCCAGCAGCGAGACAGAGAGTAATTCACCCCTCCACTTT. Together with reference TRBV5-1 and TRBJ1-6, the CDR3 gives the full variable domain: KAGVTQTPRYLIKTRGQQVTLSCSPISGHRSVSWYQQTPGQGLQFLFEYFSETQRNKGNFPGRFSGRQFSNSRSEMNVSTLELGDSALYLCASSETESNSPLHFGNGTRLTVT.

The chain is built from TRBV19 and TRBJ1-3; D is undetermined. V lost 4 bases and J 0 bases, leaving 10 bases between the germline ends. The CDR3 sequence is 15 residues long. Germline CDR1 LNHDA, CDR2 SQIVND (reference sequence). The CDR3 loop reads CASSKDGRSGNTIYF. CDR3 in DNA: TGTGCCAGTAGTAAGGACGGCCGCTCTGGAAACACCATATATTTT.

The chain employs TRBV9 and TRBJ1-3; D possibly corresponds to TRBD1 (5 bases). Between the trimmed V and J ends, which lost 4 bases and 9 bases, there was a span of 23 bases. This CDR3 is 16 amino acids long. The germline V gene encodes CDR1 SGDLS and CDR2 YYNGEE. CDR3 in DNA: TGTGCCAGCAGCCCACGTTGGCAGGGTAGGATTAGCACCATATATTTT. This encodes CASSPRWQGRISTIYF.

The V gene is TRBV2, the J gene TRBJ1-1, with D possibly being TRBD1 (5 bases). The V end was cut by 6 bases, the J end by 4 bases, with 9 bases between. Per germline, CDR1 SNHLY and CDR2 FYNNEI. The CDR3 has 12 residues. Here the CDR3 reads CASRGPSTEAFF. CDR3 DNA: TGTGCCAGCAGGGGACCGAGCACTGAAGCTTTCTTT. Combining the CDR3 with reference TRBV2 and TRBJ1-1 gives the whole variable domain EPEVTQTPSHQVTQMGQEVILRCVPISNHLYFYWYRQILGQKVEFLVSFYNNEISEKSEIFDDQFSVERPDGSNFTLKIRSTKLEDSAMYFCASRGPSTEAFFGQGTRLTVV.